A single T cell receptor (beta chain) is shown here with its context. Its target is unknown. This entry is derived from a study of T cell repertoires in cytomegalovirus infection. General study findings and limits: Dominant in the ex vivo response were TCR beta clonotypes restricted by HLA-C and specific for CMV.

Germline CDR1 is MNHNY and CDR2 is SVGAGI (reference sequence). V was pared by 5 bases and J by 6 bases, with 13 bases between. This CDR3 contains 13 residues. TCRdb itself ran the reads through MiXCR, one entry per CDR3 protein. The sample shows about 920,000 distinct CDR3 sequences, around 29% of them seen only once. The material was cultured CD8+ T cells from PBMCs, obtained from culture after CMV antigen stimulation. The V and J genes are TRBV6-6 and TRBJ1-2; D is uncertain. The source of this sequence is a human donor in good health (CMV status not recorded). Some clones in this sample may be carry-over from other donors' samples. The CDR3 here is CASSTLPRDGYTF. The CDR3 nucleotides read TGTGCCAGCAGTACCCTCCCCCGGGATGGCTACACCTTC.